These T cell receptor beta chains were read from a single sample in a study of blood T cell repertoires in COVID-19. Assay used: immunoSEQ multiplex PCR; TCRdb lists only in-frame clones, some missing. The sample yields about 220,000 clones, approximately 83% seen once. The material sequenced was PBMCs or T cells enriched from blood (not recorded which). These receptors all stem from an older woman who had recovered from COVID-19. The CDR3 runs from the conserved cysteine through the conserved F or W. The D gene is left open where the match is weak. Where a row states a size, it is once, few, many or the class of an expanded clone; other rows omit it.

d_gene | j_gene | abundance | v_gene | CDR3nt | CDR3aa
TRBD1 | TRBJ1-6 | once | TRBV6-5 | TGTGCCAGCAGTTACTACGGACAGGGGTCCCACTCACCCCTCCACTTT | CASSYYGQGSHSPLHF
TRBD1 | TRBJ2-3 | NA | TRBV6-4 | TGTGCCAGCAGTGCGGGCAGGGGGCTGACAGATACGCAGTATTTT | CASSAGRGLTDTQYF
NA | TRBJ2-7 | NA | TRBV3-1/TRBV3-2 | TGTGCCAGCAGCCAAGATAAAGAGCAGTACTTC | CASSQDKEQYF
TRBD2 | TRBJ2-5 | NA | TRBV7-7 | TGTGCCAGCAGCCTCAACCCCCAACAGGGACTAGCGGGGATGCGGGAGACCCAGTACTTC | CASSLNPQQGLAGMRETQYF
NA | TRBJ2-3 | NA | TRBV19 | TGTGCCAGTACCTGGGGGGGGCGATCAGATACGCAGTATTTT | CASTWGGRSDTQYF
TRBD2 | TRBJ2-3 | NA | TRBV7-9 | TGTGCCAGCAGCGCCCTGAGCGGGAGCCCAGATACGCAGTATTTT | CASSALSGSPDTQYF
NA | TRBJ2-1 | NA | TRBV21-1 | TGTGCCAGCAGCAAACGCTCCAGACACCCAAATGAGCAGTTCTTC | CASSKRSRHPNEQFF
NA | TRBJ2-2 | NA | TRBV19 | TGTGCCAGTAGTAGAGGGACCGGGGAGCTGTTTTTT | CASSRGTGELFF
TRBD1 | TRBJ1-1 | NA | TRBV6-5 | TGTGCCAGCAGTCACAGGGGGCGGACTGAAGCTTTCTTT | CASSHRGRTEAFF
NA | TRBJ2-4 | few | TRBV19 | TGTGCCAGTAGTATAGGAAGGGGGGGAGCCAAAAACATTCAGTACTTC | CASSIGRGGAKNIQYF
NA | TRBJ1-4 | NA | TRBV5-1 | TGCGCCAGCAGCTCCCGGGGTTTGTTAACTAATGAAAAACTGTTTTTT | CASSSRGLLTNEKLFF
TRBD2 | TRBJ2-1 | NA | TRBV5-1 | TGCGCCAGCAGGCCGGGACTAGCGGGAGTCAATGAGCAGTTCTTC | CASRPGLAGVNEQFF
TRBD2 | TRBJ2-7 | NA | TRBV25-1 | TGTGCCAGCGCCGGGGGGGGAGGCGAGCAGTACTTC | CASAGGGGEQYF
NA | TRBJ1-1 | few | TRBV5-6 | TGTGCCAGCAGCGAAGACAGTCGTCTCGCTTTCTTT | CASSEDSRLAFF
NA | TRBJ1-2 | NA | TRBV6-5 | TGTGCCAGCATCCCGGAACGGGGGGGCGGTGGCTACACCTTC | CASIPERGGGGYTF
TRBD1 | TRBJ2-3 | NA | TRBV3-1/TRBV3-2 | TGTGCCAGCAGCATAGGACAGGGGGGCACAGATACGCAGTATTTT | CASSIGQGGTDTQYF
NA | TRBJ2-7 | NA | TRBV5-1 | TGCGCCAGCAGCTCCAGGGGTGGGGACTACGAGCAGTACTTC | CASSSRGGDYEQYF
NA | TRBJ2-2 | NA | TRBV19 | TGTGCCAGTAGTGAGGACGGGGAGCTGTTTTTT | CASSEDGELFF
TRBD1 | TRBJ1-5 | NA | TRBV19 | TGTGCCACTGAGGACAGGACTGGACAGCCCCAGCATTTT | CATEDRTGQPQHF
NA | TRBJ2-7 | NA | TRBV11-2 | TGTGCCAGCAGCTTAGTTGGGCTTTACGAGCAGTACTTC | CASSLVGLYEQYF
NA | TRBJ1-2 | NA | TRBV7-9 | TGTGCCAGCAGCTTAGAGGAGGGCGGCTACACCTTC | CASSLEEGGYTF
NA | TRBJ2-7 | many | TRBV6-1 | TGTGCCAGCAGTGACGGGGGAGTGGTCGAGCAGTACTTC | CASSDGGVVEQYF
NA | TRBJ2-7 | NA | TRBV3-1/TRBV3-2 | TGTGCCAGCAGCCAAGATAGGCAGGGGGGATACGAGCAGTACTTC | CASSQDRQGGYEQYF
NA | TRBJ2-5 | NA | TRBV2 | TGTGCAAGCAGACAAAACTCCGGGACTCAAGAGACCCAGTACTTC | CASRQNSGTQETQYF
TRBD1 | TRBJ2-7 | NA | TRBV5-1 | TGCGCCAGCAGCAACCCCGGGACAGATTACGAGCAGTACTTC | CASSNPGTDYEQYF
NA | TRBJ2-3 | NA | TRBV11-2 | TGTGCCAGCAGCTTAGATCCGAGGGGGTTTGATACGCAGTATTTT | CASSLDPRGFDTQYF
TRBD2 | TRBJ2-1 | NA | TRBV7-2 | TGTGCCAGCAGCAGCCTGGGACTAGCGGGAGTGGGTTCCTACAATGAGCAGTTCTTC | CASSSLGLAGVGSYNEQFF
TRBD2 | TRBJ2-1 | once | TRBV7-2 | TGTGCCAGCAGCTTCAGCGGGAGTGGCCACAATGAGCAGTTCTTC | CASSFSGSGHNEQFF
NA | TRBJ1-5 | NA | TRBV5-1 | TGCGCCAGCAGCTTGGGACAGTCCAGCAATCAGCCCCAGCATTTT | CASSLGQSSNQPQHF
TRBD2 | TRBJ2-1 | NA | TRBV5-1 | TGCGCCAGCAGCTTGGTGGCTAGCGGGTTAGGGGCCAATGAGCAGTTCTTC | CASSLVASGLGANEQFF
NA | TRBJ2-5 | NA | TRBV7-2 | TGTGCCAGCAGCCTGGGCGGGGCATCGGGGGAGACCCAGTACTTC | CASSLGGASGETQYF
NA | TRBJ1-2 | NA | TRBV4-3 | TGCGCCAGCAGCCAAATGTCAGGGTATGGCTACACCTTC | CASSQMSGYGYTF
NA | TRBJ2-1 | NA | TRBV12-3/TRBV12-4 | TGTGCCAGCAGACCGGGACTCCACAATGAGCAGTTCTTC | CASRPGLHNEQFF
NA | TRBJ2-5 | NA | TRBV7-9 | TGTGCCAGCAGCGAAACCGGGGGTCGGACATTGCGGGAGACCCAGTACTTC | CASSETGGRTLRETQYF
TRBD1 | TRBJ1-6 | NA | TRBV5-4 | TGTGCCAGCAGCTTGGGGGGACAGGGTAGATCACCCCTCCACTTT | CASSLGGQGRSPLHF
TRBD2 | TRBJ2-3 | NA | TRBV6-2/TRBV6-3 | TGTGCCAGCAGTTACTCTGGGACTAGCCCCACAGATACGCAGTATTTT | CASSYSGTSPTDTQYF
TRBD2 | TRBJ2-1 | once | TRBV30 | TGTGCCTGGAGTGCACTAGCGGGAGTCAATGAGCAGTTCTTC | CAWSALAGVNEQFF